This is a list of T cell receptor beta chains from one sample in a study of blood T cells in healthy people across ages. MiXCR was run by TCRdb on the 5' RACE reads, yielding one entry per CDR3 protein. This table has some 790,000 distinct CDR3 sequences, roughly 26% appearing once. The sample taken for sequencing was blood. Every receptor here comes from an elderly woman in good health. Each CDR3 is given with its conserved first and last residue.

v_gene	j_gene	CDR3aa
TRBV21-1	TRBJ2-2	CASSKVGTGTNTGELFF
TRBV20-1	TRBJ2-3	CSAIGKGGADTQYF
TRBV7-2	TRBJ1-1	CASSLMSGPGEAFF
TRBV12-3/TRBV12-4	-	CASSRHSNQETQYF
TRBV12-3/TRBV12-4	TRBJ2-3	CASSPLAGTADTQYF
TRBV20-1	TRBJ2-3	CSTNSGGHTDTQYF
TRBV5-1	TRBJ1-2	CASSLGDSGRGYTF
TRBV4-3	TRBJ2-2	CASSQGTFPGELFF
TRBV6-5	TRBJ2-1	CASSYSRLAGASSYNEQFF
TRBV7-2	TRBJ2-7	CASSSKIGAPYEQYF
TRBV14	TRBJ2-4	CASSQGRTGGPSAKNIQYF
TRBV7-9	TRBJ2-5	CASSLPGQQETQYF
TRBV24-1	TRBJ2-1	CATSDPPGTVDSNEQFF
TRBV7-9	TRBJ2-1	CASSFGFKSAQFF
TRBV10-3	TRBJ1-1	CAISESDRLNTEAFF
TRBV7-2	TRBJ2-5	CASSLGTSVGGETQYF
TRBV5-1	TRBJ1-1	CASSNDRNTEAFF
TRBV5-5	TRBJ1-5	CASSLRWGGHQPQHF
TRBV7-9	TRBJ1-2	CASSLGGGWHGYTF
TRBV12-3/TRBV12-4	TRBJ2-1	CASSPMIREFANEQFF
TRBV5-1	TRBJ2-3	CASSSHNTDTQYF
TRBV5-1	TRBJ2-2	CASSLVANGELFF
TRBV29-1	TRBJ2-7	CSVWGSYEQYF
TRBV4-2	TRBJ2-3	CASSQDIRAYGRGDTDTQYF
TRBV5-1	TRBJ1-1	CTSSLGPASAEAFF
TRBV5-1	TRBJ1-1	CASSLGGTGNAEAFF
TRBV10-3	TRBJ2-5	CATNGAPDSQETQYF
TRBV7-9	TRBJ1-5	CASIAHSGGGQGQPQHF
TRBV3-1	TRBJ2-7	CASSQAASASWGYEQYF
TRBV4-1	TRBJ1-1	CASSQGMGTGGTEAFF
TRBV9	TRBJ2-3	CASSVALTSGRADTQYF
TRBV7-2	TRBJ2-3	CASSSQGGLSTDTQYF
TRBV20-1	TRBJ2-1	CSATLQGGSYDEQFF
TRBV7-2	TRBJ2-1	CTSSLTGQVYNEQFF
TRBV27	TRBJ2-7	CASSPRGGTGTYEQYF
TRBV7-9	TRBJ2-5	CASSLSTKGTETQYF
TRBV6-1	TRBJ2-5	CASSPTGLTRTTQETQYF
TRBV5-1	TRBJ1-2	CASSRLGRDYGYTF
TRBV28	TRBJ2-7	CASSLFGLAGISSYEQYF
TRBV28	TRBJ1-2	CAGSLSIRDNYGYTF
TRBV20-1	TRBJ2-5	CSASPDWTTQETQYF
TRBV4-1	TRBJ2-3	CASSQEPPASGRKTDTQYF
TRBV5-6	TRBJ2-5	CASSFQPGGLETQYF
TRBV6-5	TRBJ1-1	CASSRPGTVNTEAFF
TRBV5-1	TRBJ2-1	CASSAGTSPYRDNEQFF
TRBV20-1	TRBJ1-2	CSAPAQGAPRGYGYTF
TRBV3-1	TRBJ2-1	CATHGSGRYNEQFF
TRBV7-9	TRBJ2-5	CASSLGPGRGSGAQYF
TRBV7-2	TRBJ2-7	CASRAPGQGDRQYF
TRBV20-1	TRBJ1-2	CSAGDPGTANYGYTF